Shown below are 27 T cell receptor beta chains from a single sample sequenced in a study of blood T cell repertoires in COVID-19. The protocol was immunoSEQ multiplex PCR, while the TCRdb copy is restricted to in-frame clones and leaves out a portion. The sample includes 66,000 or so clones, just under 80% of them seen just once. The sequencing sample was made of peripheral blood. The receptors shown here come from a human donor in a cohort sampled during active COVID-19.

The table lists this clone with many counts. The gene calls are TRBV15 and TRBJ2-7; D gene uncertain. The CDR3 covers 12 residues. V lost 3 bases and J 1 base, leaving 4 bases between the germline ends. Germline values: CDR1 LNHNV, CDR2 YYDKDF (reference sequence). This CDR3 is CATSSGSYEQYF. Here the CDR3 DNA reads TGTGCCACCAGCAGCGGGTCCTACGAGCAGTACTTC.

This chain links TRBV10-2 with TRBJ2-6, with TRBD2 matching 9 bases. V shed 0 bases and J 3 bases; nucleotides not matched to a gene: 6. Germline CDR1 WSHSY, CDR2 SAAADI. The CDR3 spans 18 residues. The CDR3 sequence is CASSESGSGRGGANVLTF. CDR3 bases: TGCGCCAGCAGTGAGTCGGGTAGCGGGAGAGGTGGGGCCAACGTCCTGACTTTC.

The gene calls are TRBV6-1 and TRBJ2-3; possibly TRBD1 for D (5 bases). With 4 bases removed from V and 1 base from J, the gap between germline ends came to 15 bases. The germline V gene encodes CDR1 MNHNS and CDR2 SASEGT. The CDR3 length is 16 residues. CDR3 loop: CASSGQGLVRTDTQYF. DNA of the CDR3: TGTGCCAGCAGTGGTCAGGGTCTCGTACGCACAGATACGCAGTATTTT.

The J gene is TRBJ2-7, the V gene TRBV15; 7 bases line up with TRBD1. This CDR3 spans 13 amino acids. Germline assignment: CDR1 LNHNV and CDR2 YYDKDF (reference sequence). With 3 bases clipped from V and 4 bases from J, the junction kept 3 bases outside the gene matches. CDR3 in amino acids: CATSRGQFYEQYF. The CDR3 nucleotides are TGTGCCACCAGCAGGGGACAGTTTTACGAGCAGTACTTC. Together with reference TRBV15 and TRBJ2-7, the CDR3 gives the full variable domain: DAMVIQNPRYQVTQFGKPVTLSCSQTLNHNVMYWYQQKSSQAPKLLFHYYDKDFNNEADTPDNFQSRRPNTSFCFLDIRSPGLGDTAMYLCATSRGQFYEQYFGPGTRLTVT.

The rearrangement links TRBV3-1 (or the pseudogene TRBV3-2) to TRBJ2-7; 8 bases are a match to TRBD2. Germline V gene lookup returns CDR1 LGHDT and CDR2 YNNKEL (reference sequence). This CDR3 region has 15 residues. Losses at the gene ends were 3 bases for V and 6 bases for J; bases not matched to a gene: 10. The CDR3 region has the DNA TGTGCCAGCAGCCAGAGCGTAGCGGGAAAAGGCGAGCAGTACTTC. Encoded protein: CASSQSVAGKGEQYF.

CDR3 protein: CASSQERLPHYEQYF. CDR3 nucleotide sequence: TGTGCCAGCAGCCAAGAGCGGCTACCCCATTACGAGCAGTACTTC. This chain links TRBV7-2 with TRBJ2-7; maybe TRBD2 (5 bases). The CDR3 is made up of 15 amino acids. The germline CDR1 and CDR2 sequences are SGHTA and FQGNSA. With 5 bases removed from V and 4 bases from J, the gap between germline ends came to 18 bases.

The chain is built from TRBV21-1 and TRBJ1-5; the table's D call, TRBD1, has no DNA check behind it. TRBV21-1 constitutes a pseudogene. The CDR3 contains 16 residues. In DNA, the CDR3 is TGTGCCAGCAGCAAAGAGAGGCAGGGGGCTGAACAGCCCCAGCATTTT. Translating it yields CASSKERQGAEQPQHF.

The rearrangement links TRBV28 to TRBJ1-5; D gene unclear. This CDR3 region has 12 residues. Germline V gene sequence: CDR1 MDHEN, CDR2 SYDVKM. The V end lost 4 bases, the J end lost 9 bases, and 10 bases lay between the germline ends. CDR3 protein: CASSSPNGPQHF. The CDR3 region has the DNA TGTGCCAGCAGTTCGCCGAACGGGCCCCAGCATTTT. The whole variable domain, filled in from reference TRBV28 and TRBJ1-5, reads DVKVTQSSRYLVKRTGEKVFLECVQDMDHENMFWYRQDPGLGLRLIYFSYDVKMKEKGDIPEGYSVSREKKERFSLILESASTNQTSMYLCASSSPNGPQHFGDGTRLSIL.

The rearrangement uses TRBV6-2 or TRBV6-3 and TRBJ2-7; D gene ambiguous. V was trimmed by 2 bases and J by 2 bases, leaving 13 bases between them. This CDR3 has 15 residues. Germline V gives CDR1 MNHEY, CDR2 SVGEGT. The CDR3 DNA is TGTGCCAGCAGTTACGTCCCGTGGCAGACCTACGAGCAGTACTTC. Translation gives CASSYVPWQTYEQYF.

The CDR3 is CASSGYVEQFF. The CDR3 nucleotides are TGTGCATCGTCGGGATATGTAGAGCAGTTCTTC. The gene calls are TRBV14 and TRBJ2-1; possibly TRBD2 for D (5 bases). From germline, CDR1 is SGHDN and CDR2 FVKESK. The CDR3 totals 11 residues.

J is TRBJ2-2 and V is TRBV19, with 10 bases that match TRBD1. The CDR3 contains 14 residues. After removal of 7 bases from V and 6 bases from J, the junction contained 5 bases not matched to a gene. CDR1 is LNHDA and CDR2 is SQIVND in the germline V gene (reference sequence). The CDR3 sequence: CASTEDRGPGELFF. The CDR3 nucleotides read TGTGCCAGTACGGAAGACAGGGGGCCCGGGGAGCTGTTTTTT.

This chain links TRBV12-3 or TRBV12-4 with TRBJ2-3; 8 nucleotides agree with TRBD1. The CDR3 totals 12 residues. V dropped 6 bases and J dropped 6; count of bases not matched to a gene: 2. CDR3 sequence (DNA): TGTGCCAGCAGACAGGGGGGCGATACGCAGTATTTT. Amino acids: CASRQGGDTQYF.

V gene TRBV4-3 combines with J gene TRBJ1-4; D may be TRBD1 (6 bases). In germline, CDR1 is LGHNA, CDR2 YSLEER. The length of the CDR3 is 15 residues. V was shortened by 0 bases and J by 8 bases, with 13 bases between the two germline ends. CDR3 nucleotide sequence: TGCGCCAGCAGCCAAGATCGGCAGGGGCCGGAAAAACTGTTTTTT. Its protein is CASSQDRQGPEKLFF.

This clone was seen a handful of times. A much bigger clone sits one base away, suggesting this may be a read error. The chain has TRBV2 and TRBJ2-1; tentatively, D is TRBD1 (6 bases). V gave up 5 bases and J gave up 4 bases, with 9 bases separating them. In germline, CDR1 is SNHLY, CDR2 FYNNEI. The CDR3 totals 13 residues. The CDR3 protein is CASSTGIYNEQFF. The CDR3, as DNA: TGTGCCAGCAGTACAGGGATTTACAATGAGCAGTTCTTC.

CDR3 coding DNA: TGCGCCAGCAGCTTTCTAGCGGGAGGGCCGTACCAAGAGACCCAGTACTTC. Its protein is CASSFLAGGPYQETQYF. The chain joins TRBV5-1 to TRBJ2-5; 12 bases agree with TRBD2. Losses at the gene ends were 2 bases for V and 0 bases for J; bases not matched to a gene: 5. Germline-derived CDR1 and CDR2 are SGHRS and YFSETQ. The CDR3 spans 17 residues.

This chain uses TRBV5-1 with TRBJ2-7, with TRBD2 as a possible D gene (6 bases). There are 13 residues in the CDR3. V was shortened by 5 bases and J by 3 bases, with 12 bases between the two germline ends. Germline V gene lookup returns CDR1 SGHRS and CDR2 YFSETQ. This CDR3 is CASREGYNYEQYF. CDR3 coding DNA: TGCGCCAGCAGGGAGGGATACAACTACGAGCAGTACTTC.

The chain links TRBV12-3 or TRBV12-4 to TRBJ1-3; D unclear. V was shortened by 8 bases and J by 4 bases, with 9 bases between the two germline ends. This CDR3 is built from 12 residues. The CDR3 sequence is CASRGSGNTIYF. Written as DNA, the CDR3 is TGTGCCAGCCGAGGTTCCGGAAACACCATATATTTT.

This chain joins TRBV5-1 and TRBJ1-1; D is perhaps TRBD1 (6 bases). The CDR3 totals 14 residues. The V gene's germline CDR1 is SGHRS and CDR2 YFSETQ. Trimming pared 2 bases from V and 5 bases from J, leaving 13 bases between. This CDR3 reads CASSFTGQGTEAFF. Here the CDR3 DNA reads TGCGCCAGCAGCTTTACGGGACAAGGGACTGAAGCTTTCTTT.

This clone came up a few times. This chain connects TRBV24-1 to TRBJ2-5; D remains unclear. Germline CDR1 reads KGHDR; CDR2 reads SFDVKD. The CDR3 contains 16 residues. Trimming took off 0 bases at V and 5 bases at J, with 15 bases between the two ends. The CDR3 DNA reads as TGTGCCACCAGTGATTTGACGTACCCTTCCGGGGAGACCCAGTACTTC. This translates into CATSDLTYPSGETQYF.

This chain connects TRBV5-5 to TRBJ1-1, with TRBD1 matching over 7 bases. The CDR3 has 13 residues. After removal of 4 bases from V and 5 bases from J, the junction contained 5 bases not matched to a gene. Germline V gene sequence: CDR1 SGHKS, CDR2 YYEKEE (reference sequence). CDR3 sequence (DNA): TGTGCCAGCAGCACGACAGGGTTGACTGAAGCTTTCTTT. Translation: CASSTTGLTEAFF.

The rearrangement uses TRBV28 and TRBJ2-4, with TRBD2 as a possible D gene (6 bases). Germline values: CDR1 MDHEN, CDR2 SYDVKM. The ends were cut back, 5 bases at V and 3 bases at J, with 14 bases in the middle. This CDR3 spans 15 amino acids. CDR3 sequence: CASSPRWGGKNIQYF. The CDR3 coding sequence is TGTGCCAGCAGTCCCCGCTGGGGAGGCAAAAACATTCAGTACTTC.

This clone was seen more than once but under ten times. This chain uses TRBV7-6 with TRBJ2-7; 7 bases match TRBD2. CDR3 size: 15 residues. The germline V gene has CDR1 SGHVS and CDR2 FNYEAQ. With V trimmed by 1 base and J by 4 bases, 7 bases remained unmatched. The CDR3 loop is CASSLVSSGDYEQYF. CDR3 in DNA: TGTGCCAGCAGCTTAGTCTCTAGCGGAGATTACGAGCAGTACTTC. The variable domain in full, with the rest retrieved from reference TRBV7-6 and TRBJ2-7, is GAGVSQSPRYKVTKRGQDVALRCDPISGHVSLYWYRQALGQGPEFLTYFNYEAQQDKSGLPNDRFSAERPEGSISTLTIQRTEQRDSAMYRCASSLVSSGDYEQYFGPGTRLTVT.

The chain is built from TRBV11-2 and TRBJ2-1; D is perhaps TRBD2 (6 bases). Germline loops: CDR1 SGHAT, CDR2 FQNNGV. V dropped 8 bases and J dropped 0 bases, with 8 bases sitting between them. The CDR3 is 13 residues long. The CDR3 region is CASGGSSYNEQFF. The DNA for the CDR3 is TGTGCCAGCGGAGGGAGCTCCTACAATGAGCAGTTCTTC.

As DNA, the CDR3 is TGTGCCAGCAGCACAACTAGCGGGAGGACGTCTGGGGCCAACGTCCTGACTTTC. Translation: CASSTTSGRTSGANVLTF. The J gene is TRBJ2-6, the V gene TRBV27; TRBD2 aligns across 12 bases. J gave up 1 base and V 6 bases, and 7 bases lay outside the gene matches. The CDR3 runs 18 residues. Germline-derived CDR1 and CDR2 are MNHEY and SMNVEV (reference sequence).

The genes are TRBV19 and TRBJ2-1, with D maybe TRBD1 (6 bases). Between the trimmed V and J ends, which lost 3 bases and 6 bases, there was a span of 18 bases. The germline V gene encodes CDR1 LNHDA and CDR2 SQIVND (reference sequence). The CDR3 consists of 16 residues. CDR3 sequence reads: CASSIPPGVRCNEQFF. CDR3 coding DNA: TGTGCCAGTAGTATTCCCCCAGGGGTGAGGTGCAATGAGCAGTTCTTC.

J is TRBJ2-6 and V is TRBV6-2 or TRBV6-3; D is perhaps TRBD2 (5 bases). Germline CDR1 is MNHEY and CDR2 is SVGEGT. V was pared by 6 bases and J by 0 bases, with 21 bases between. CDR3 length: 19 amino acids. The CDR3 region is CASSPRQYAEGSGANVLTF. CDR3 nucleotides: TGTGCCAGCAGCCCTAGGCAGTACGCCGAGGGCTCTGGGGCCAACGTCCTGACTTTC.

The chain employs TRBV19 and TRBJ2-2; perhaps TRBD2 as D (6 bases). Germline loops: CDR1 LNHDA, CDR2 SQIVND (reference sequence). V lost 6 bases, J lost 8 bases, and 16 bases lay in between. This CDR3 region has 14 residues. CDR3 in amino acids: CASSPAGRRGELFF. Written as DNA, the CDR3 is TGTGCCAGTAGCCCGGCGGGGCGGAGAGGGGAGCTGTTTTTT.